A single TCR beta chain is shown here with its context. This sample is part of a study of blood T cell repertoires in COVID-19. Germline V lookup: CDR1 SEHNR, CDR2 FQNEAQ (reference sequence). V lost 1 base and J lost 6, with 10 bases in between. This CDR3 has 14 residues. Repertoires were generated with immunoSEQ multiplex PCR, while TCRdb's copy carries only in-frame clones and drops some. The sample carries 130,000 or so clones, approximately 90% recorded once. Seattle patients were enrolled while actively infected and followed longitudinally. This TCR derives from a human donor with COVID-19, enrolled during active disease. The donor label of this sample is uncertain. Sequencing was done on a sample of peripheral blood. V and J are TRBV7-9 and TRBJ1-3; a possible D gene is TRBD1 (5 bases). The CDR3 region has the DNA TGTGCCAGCAGCTTAGGACAGACCCTAAACACCATATATTTT. Residues: CASSLGQTLNTIYF.